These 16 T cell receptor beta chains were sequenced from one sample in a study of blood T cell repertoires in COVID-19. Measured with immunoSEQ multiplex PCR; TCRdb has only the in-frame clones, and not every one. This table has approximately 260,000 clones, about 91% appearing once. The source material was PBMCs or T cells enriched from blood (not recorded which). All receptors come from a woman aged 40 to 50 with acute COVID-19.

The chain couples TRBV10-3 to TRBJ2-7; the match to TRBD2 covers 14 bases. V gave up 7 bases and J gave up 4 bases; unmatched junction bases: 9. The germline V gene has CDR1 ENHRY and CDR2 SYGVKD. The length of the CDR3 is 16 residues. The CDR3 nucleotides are TGTGCCATCAACTCAATTGGGACTAGCGGGAGTTACGAGCAGTACTTC. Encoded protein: CAINSIGTSGSYEQYF.

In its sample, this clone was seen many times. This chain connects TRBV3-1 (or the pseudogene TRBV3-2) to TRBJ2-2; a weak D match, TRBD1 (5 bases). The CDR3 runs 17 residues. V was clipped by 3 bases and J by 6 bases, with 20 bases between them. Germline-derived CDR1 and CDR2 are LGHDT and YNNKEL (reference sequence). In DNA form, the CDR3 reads TGTGCCAGCAGCCATCACGACAGTGGGGTTCGGGCCGGGGAGCTGTTTTTT. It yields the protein CASSHHDSGVRAGELFF.

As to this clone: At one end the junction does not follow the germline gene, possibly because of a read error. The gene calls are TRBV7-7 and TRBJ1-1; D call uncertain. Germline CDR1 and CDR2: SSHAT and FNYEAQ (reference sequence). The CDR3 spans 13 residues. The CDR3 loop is CASSAQENTEAFF. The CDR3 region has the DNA TGTGCTAGCAGCGCGCAGGAGAACACTGAAGCTTTCTTT.

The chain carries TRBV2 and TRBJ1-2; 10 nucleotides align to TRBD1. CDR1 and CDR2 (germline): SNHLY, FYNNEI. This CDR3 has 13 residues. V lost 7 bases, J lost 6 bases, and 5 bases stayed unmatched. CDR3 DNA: TGTGCCAGCATAGGGGACAGGGGACATGGCTACACCTTC. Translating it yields CASIGDRGHGYTF.

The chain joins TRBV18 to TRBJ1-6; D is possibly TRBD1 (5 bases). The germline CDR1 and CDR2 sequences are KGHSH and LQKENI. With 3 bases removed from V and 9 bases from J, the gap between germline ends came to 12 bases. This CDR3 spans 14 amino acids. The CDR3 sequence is CASSPPGKSSPLHF. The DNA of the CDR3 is TGTGCCAGCTCACCGCCAGGGAAGAGTTCACCCCTCCACTTT.

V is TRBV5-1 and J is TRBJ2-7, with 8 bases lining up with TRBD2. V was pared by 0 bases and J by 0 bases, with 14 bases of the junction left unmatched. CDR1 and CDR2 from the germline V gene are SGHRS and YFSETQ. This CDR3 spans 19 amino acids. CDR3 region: CASSLEGGRFLPLSYEQYF. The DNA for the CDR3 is TGCGCCAGCAGCTTGGAGGGCGGGAGGTTTTTGCCCCTCTCCTACGAGCAGTACTTC.

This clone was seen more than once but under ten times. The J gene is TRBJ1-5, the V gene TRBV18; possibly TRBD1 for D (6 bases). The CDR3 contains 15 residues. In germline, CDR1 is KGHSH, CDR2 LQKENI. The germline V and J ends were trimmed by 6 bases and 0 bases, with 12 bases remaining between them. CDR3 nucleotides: TGTGCCAGCTCGCCCCGGGGGGCTAGCAATCAGCCCCAGCATTTT. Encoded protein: CASSPRGASNQPQHF.

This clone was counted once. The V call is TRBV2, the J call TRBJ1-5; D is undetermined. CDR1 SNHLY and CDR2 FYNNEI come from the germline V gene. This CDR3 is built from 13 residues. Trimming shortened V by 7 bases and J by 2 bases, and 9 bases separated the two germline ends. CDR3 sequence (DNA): TGTGCCAGCAACGGACTGGGCAATCAGCCCCAGCATTTT. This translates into CASNGLGNQPQHF.

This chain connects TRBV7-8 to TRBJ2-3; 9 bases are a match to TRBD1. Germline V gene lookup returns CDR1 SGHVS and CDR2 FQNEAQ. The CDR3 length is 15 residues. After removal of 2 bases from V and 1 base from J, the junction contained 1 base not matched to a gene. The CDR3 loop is CASSLRQGGTDTQYF. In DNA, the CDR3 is TGTGCCAGCAGCTTACGACAGGGGGGCACAGATACGCAGTATTTT.

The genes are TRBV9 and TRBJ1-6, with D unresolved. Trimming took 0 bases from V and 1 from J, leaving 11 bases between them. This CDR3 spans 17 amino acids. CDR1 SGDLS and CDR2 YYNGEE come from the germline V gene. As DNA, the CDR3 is TGTGCCAGCAGCGTAGGGTTAGGGAGATCCTATAATTCACCCCTCCACTTT. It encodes CASSVGLGRSYNSPLHF.

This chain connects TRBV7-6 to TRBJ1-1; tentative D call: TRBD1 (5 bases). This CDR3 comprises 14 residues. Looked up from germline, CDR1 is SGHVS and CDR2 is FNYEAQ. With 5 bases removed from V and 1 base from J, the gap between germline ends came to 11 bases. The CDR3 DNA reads TGTGCCAGCAGCCCAGGGCCAGGGAACACTGAAGCTTTCTTT. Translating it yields CASSPGPGNTEAFF.

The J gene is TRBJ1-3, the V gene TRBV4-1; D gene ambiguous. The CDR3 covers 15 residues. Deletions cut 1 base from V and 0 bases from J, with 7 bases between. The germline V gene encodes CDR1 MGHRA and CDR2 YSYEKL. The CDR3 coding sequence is TGCGCCAGCAGCCAAGTGGCAGGCTCTGGAAACACCATATATTTT. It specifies CASSQVAGSGNTIYF.

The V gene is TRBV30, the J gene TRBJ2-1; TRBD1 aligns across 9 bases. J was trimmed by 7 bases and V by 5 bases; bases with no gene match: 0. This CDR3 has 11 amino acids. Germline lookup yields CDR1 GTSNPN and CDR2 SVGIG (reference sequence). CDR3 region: CAWGQGNEQFF. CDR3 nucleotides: TGTGCCTGGGGACAGGGGAATGAGCAGTTCTTC.

DNA for the CDR3: TGTGCCAGTGGACCGGGACAGGGGTTTAGACGTATGAACACTGAAGCTTTCTTT. Translated: CASGPGQGFRRMNTEAFF. The chain joins TRBV19 to TRBJ1-1; 10 bases are a match to TRBD1. Germline CDR1 and CDR2: LNHDA and SQIVND (reference sequence). V was pared by 8 bases and J by 0 bases, with 15 bases of the junction left unmatched. This CDR3 contains 18 residues.

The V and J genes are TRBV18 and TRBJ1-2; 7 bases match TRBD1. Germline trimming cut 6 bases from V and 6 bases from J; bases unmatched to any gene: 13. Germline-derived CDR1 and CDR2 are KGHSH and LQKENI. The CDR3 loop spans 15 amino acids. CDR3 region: CASSPRARTGDGYTF. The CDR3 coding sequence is TGTGCCAGCTCTCCAAGAGCCCGGACAGGCGATGGCTACACCTTC.

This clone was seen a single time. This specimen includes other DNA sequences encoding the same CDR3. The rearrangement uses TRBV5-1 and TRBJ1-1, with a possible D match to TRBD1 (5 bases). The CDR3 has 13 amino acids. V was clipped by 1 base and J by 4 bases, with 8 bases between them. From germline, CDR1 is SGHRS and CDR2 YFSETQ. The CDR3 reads CASSLQGTTEAFF. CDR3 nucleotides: TGCGCCAGCAGCTTGCAGGGCACCACTGAAGCTTTCTTT. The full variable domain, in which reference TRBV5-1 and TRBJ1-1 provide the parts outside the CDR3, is KAGVTQTPRYLIKTRGQQVTLSCSPISGHRSVSWYQQTPGQGLQFLFEYFSETQRNKGNFPGRFSGRQFSNSRSEMNVSTLELGDSALYLCASSLQGTTEAFFGQGTRLTVV.